Sequencing of this T cell receptor (beta chain) was carried out in a study of T cells after yellow fever vaccination (dated by TCRdb to about 2019). For context, the study as a whole: Libraries from fractions with low cell numbers were prepared with the SMART-Seq v4 Ultra Low Input RNA kit. Bulk TCR alpha and beta repertoires were sequenced longitudinally to track T-cell clones before and after primary and booster YFV17D yellow fever vaccination. Two healthy male donors made up the cohort, one aged 18 to 30 years and the other aged 30 to 39 years. Blood was drawn at multiple timepoints before and after primary and secondary immunization, with bulk PBMC replicates and cell subsets isolated. General findings and caveats noted by the study authors: Because only two donors were included in the study, the extent to which the findings can be generalized is limited. FACS-sorted repertoires could contain abundant contaminating clonotypes from the bulk population, so computational filtering was required. The secondary T-cell response was found to be weaker but faster than the primary response, with a peak reached on day 5 rather than on day 15. A small fraction of clonotypes showed up in both the CD4 and CD8 compartments, probably as a result of convergent recombination. Most clones expanded after primary vaccination (almost 97% of CD4 and roughly 88% of CD8) were re-detected after the booster, suggesting that broad memory maintenance occurred.

This clonotype was observed many times. Its target antigen remains unknown. Per-base quality was not reported, and no clone a single base away is much larger than it. TCR cDNA was synthesized by 5'RACE template switching, through which a universal primer site and unique molecular identifiers were introduced. Priming of cDNA synthesis was performed from both the TCR alpha and TCR beta constant segments. Library amplification used two PCR steps, and the second PCR step added sample barcodes and sequencing adapters. Sequencing of the libraries was done on either Illumina HiSeq 2500 (2x100 bp) or NovaSeq (2x150 bp). As for the original processing: MIGEC handled demultiplexing of reads and collapsing into UMI consensus sequences, while MiXCR performed V(D)J alignment. Clonotypes responding to the vaccine were identified with edgeR on replicate PBMC samples, with the criteria of FDR below 0.01 and a log2 fold change above 5 up to day 15. CD4 or CD8 identity was assigned to each bulk clonotype according to whether the clonotype was present at higher abundance in the sequenced CD4 repertoire or the sequenced CD8 repertoire. In-frame beta chains were kept once TCRdb had trimmed the public reads at Q25 with fastp and called clones with MiXCR. Here each entry gathers all rows of one CDR3 protein and keeps the most common genes and DNA. It is TCRdb's table, rather than the study itself, that gives the V and J calls and clone size. Across this sample there are 100,000 to 150,000 distinct CDR3 sequences, with nearly 7.5% seen only once. The ten largest account for approximately 2.7% of the sample.

Reading the label with the study, this specimen's treatment or condition is: live attenuated yellow fever vaccine strain. A standard Ficoll-Paque protocol was used to isolate PBMCs from peripheral blood. CD4 and CD8 T-cell fractions were isolated with Dynabeads CD4 and CD8 positive selection kits. TriZol was used to extract RNA from bulk PBMCs, CD4 and CD8 fractions, and dextramer-positive and dextramer-negative fractions. This clonotype originated in a man aged 18 to 29 who received the YFV17D yellow fever vaccine. The sequencing used CD4+ T cells sorted from PBMCs, collected around 10 days after the first yellow fever vaccination.

CDR3 protein: CSVARVVGFTDTQYF. The sequence in DNA is TGCAGCGTAGCCAGGGTTGTTGGGTTCACAGATACGCAGTATTTT. This sequence uses TRBV29-1 and TRBJ2-3; tentative D gene TRBD1, with 5 bases matching. Between the V and J ends, shortened by 6 bases and 2 bases respectively, the junction contains 18 bases. As encoded in the germline V gene, CDR1 is SQVTM while CDR2 is ANQGSEA. The cysteine opens and the phenylalanine closes a CDR3 of 15 amino acids. The CDR3 DNA has 45 bases and is translated from base 1.